The clone carrying this TCR beta chain was found a few times. What it binds is unknown. This sample is drawn from a study of response to subunit inactivated influenza vaccine. The study's findings and limits: T cells newly recruited by each seasonal influenza vaccination are few, the authors suggested.

MiXCR, run by TCRdb on the RT-PCR reads, gives a single entry per CDR3 protein. The sample lists around 760,000 distinct CDR3 sequences; approximately 15% were seen once. After removal of 0 bases from V and 4 bases from J, the junction contained 4 bases not matched to a gene. Germline V gene data show CDR1 as LNHNV and CDR2 as YYDKDF (reference sequence). This CDR3 has 15 residues. V gene TRBV15 combines with J gene TRBJ2-7; 9 nucleotides line up with TRBD2. Sequenced here: PBMCs from blood, sampled around 15 days before vaccination. The TCR was taken from a middle-aged man who received an inactivated influenza vaccine. The CDR3 DNA follows: TGTGCCACCAGCAGAGATCGGAGCGGGAGGTACGAGCAGTACTTC. This codes for CATSRDRSGRYEQYF.